The 24 T cell receptor beta chains presented below share a single source sample, sequenced in a study of cytomegalovirus exposure and HLA in healthy donors. The primer mix had 60 Vbeta and 13 Jbeta primers. Only in-frame clones appear in the TCRdb table, and some are missing; sequencing was by immunoSEQ multiplex PCR. The sample carries roughly 100,000 clones, 65% to 80% recorded once. The sample consisted of PBMCs. The origin of the receptors is a woman between 18 and 29 years old in good health and CMV-seropositive.

This chain links TRBV5-5 with TRBJ1-4, with no clear D. V was trimmed by 2 bases and J by 0 bases, leaving 8 bases between them. The germline V gene encodes CDR1 SGHKS and CDR2 YYEKEE (reference sequence). The CDR3 consists of 15 residues. CDR3 in amino acids: CASSFTPTTNEKLFF. CDR3 bases: TGTGCCAGCAGCTTTACACCAACAACTAATGAAAAACTGTTTTTT.

The rearrangement links TRBV5-4 to TRBJ2-7; no definite D call. The germline V gene has CDR1 SGHNT and CDR2 YYREEE (reference sequence). CDR3 length: 13 amino acids. V lost 1 base and J lost 3, with 8 bases in between. The CDR3 loop is CASSLSPSYEQYF. The CDR3 coding sequence is TGTGCCAGCAGCTTGTCACCCAGCTACGAGCAGTACTTC. Full variable domain (remainder filled in from reference TRBV5-4 and TRBJ2-7): ETGVTQSPTHLIKTRGQQVTLRCSSQSGHNTVSWYQQALGQGPQFIFQYYREEENGRGNFPPRFSGLQFPNYSSELNVNALELDDSALYLCASSLSPSYEQYFGPGTRLTVT.

This clone showed up just a few times. V usage is TRBV6-5 and J usage is TRBJ1-2; unclear D gene. This CDR3 is built from 13 residues. The germline V gene has CDR1 MNHEY and CDR2 SVGAGI. The V end was cut by 6 bases, the J end by 5 bases, with 13 bases between. The CDR3 DNA sequence: TGTGCCAGCAGATCAACTGTCGGGTATGGCTACACCTTC. Its translation: CASRSTVGYGYTF.

The chain employs TRBV7-5 and TRBJ2-7; the table's D call, TRBD2, has no DNA check behind it. TRBV7-5 is given as a pseudogene. This CDR3 is built from 13 residues. The CDR3 region has the DNA TGTGCCAGAAGCTTACTCCTTGCGGGCGAGCAGTACTTC. Translation gives CARSLLLAGEQYF.

The chain combines TRBV15 with TRBJ1-4; D ambiguous. CDR1 LNHNV and CDR2 YYDKDF come from the germline V gene (reference sequence). CDR3 length: 15 amino acids. Trimming pared 3 bases from V and 7 bases from J, leaving 15 bases between. The CDR3 coding sequence is TGTGCCACCAGCAGTTCCCCGGGAGGGAGTGAAAAACTGTTTTTT. It codes for CATSSSPGGSEKLFF.

The rearrangement links TRBV4-1 to TRBJ1-1; D is possibly TRBD1 (5 bases). The V and J ends lost 0 bases and 12 bases respectively, with 17 bases between them. This CDR3 is 14 amino acids long. The germline CDR1 and CDR2 sequences are MGHRA and YSYEKL. The CDR3 protein is CASSQDQARDLTFF. The DNA of the CDR3 is TGCGCCAGCAGCCAAGATCAGGCCAGGGATTTGACTTTCTTT.

The genes are TRBV6-1 and TRBJ2-4, with TRBD2 matching 9 bases. The germline gives CDR1 MNHNS, CDR2 SASEGT. Trimming cost V 0 bases and J 8 bases; bases outside gene matches: 14. The CDR3 length is 18 residues. CDR3 protein: CASSEAPAGGVVVDIQYF. CDR3 nucleotide sequence: TGTGCCAGCAGTGAAGCGCCGGCGGGGGGGGTTGTGGTAGACATTCAGTACTTC.

This chain links TRBV5-4 with TRBJ2-6; 9 bases are a match to TRBD1. Looked up from germline, CDR1 is SGHNT and CDR2 is YYREEE (reference sequence). The CDR3 is made up of 18 amino acids. Trimming cost V 4 bases and J 3 bases; bases outside gene matches: 11. In DNA form, the CDR3 reads TGTGCCAGCAGCCCACCGGGACAGGGCGTGTTTGGGGCCAACGTCCTGACTTTC. The encoded protein is CASSPPGQGVFGANVLTF.

V and J are TRBV4-1 and TRBJ2-7; 9 bases match TRBD2. Germline values: CDR1 MGHRA, CDR2 YSYEKL. This CDR3 has 15 amino acids. J lost 6 bases, V lost 4 bases, and 10 bases had no gene match. For the CDR3, the DNA is TGCGCCAGCAGCCGGTCAGTAGCGGGAGAAGGCGAGCAGTACTTC. It is translated as CASSRSVAGEGEQYF.

The chain employs TRBV5-8 and TRBJ2-1, with TRBD1 matching over 7 bases. Germline CDR1 reads SGHTS; CDR2 reads YDEGEE. This CDR3 is built from 16 residues. The V segment lost 0 bases and the J segment 3 bases; nucleotides outside the gene matches: 6. CDR3 bases: TGTGCCAGCAGCTTGGGCCGGGACAGCCACTACAATGAGCAGTTCTTC. Amino acid sequence: CASSLGRDSHYNEQFF.

The CDR3 loop reads CASSSPWGREGQEQFF. The DNA for the CDR3 is TGTGCCAGCAGCTCCCCGTGGGGGCGGGAGGGTCAGGAGCAGTTCTTC. The chain joins TRBV7-3 to TRBJ2-1; 9 bases are a match to TRBD2. The ends lost 4 bases at V and 10 bases at J; junction bases unmatched: 14. The CDR3 is made up of 16 amino acids. Germline CDR1 is SGHTA and CDR2 is FQGTGA.

The chain couples TRBV6-6 to TRBJ2-7; the D gene is possibly TRBD1 (5 bases). Per germline, CDR1 MNHNY and CDR2 SVGAGI (reference sequence). The CDR3 sequence is 15 residues long. The V end lost 7 bases, the J end lost 0 bases, and 16 bases lay between the germline ends. CDR3 nucleotide sequence: TGTGCCAGCACCCCTTATGGGGCGATCTCCTACGAGCAGTACTTC. It specifies CASTPYGAISYEQYF.

The gene calls are TRBV7-3 and TRBJ1-1; 7 bases map to TRBD1. This CDR3 is 15 amino acids long. V was clipped by 3 bases and J by 1 base; unmatched bases: 5. Per the germline V gene, CDR1 is SGHTA and CDR2 is FQGTGA. This chain's CDR3 is CASSLMSGGNTEAFF. CDR3 DNA: TGTGCCAGCAGCTTGATGTCAGGGGGGAACACTGAAGCTTTCTTT.

The chain is built from TRBV7-9 and TRBJ2-7; 8 nucleotides align to TRBD1. CDR1 is SEHNR, CDR2 FQNEAQ, per germline (reference sequence). V lost 4 bases and J lost 2; bases outside the gene matches: 10. The CDR3 runs 16 residues. The CDR3 DNA reads as TGTGCCAGCAGCTCCCTACCGGACAGGGCTCCCTACGAGCAGTACTTC. It is translated as CASSSLPDRAPYEQYF.

This chain joins TRBV7-9 and TRBJ2-7; 7 bases fit TRBD1. Per the germline V gene, CDR1 is SEHNR and CDR2 is FQNEAQ (reference sequence). This CDR3 is 16 amino acids long. J gave up 6 bases and V 7 bases, and 18 bases lay outside the gene matches. CDR3 amino acids: CASTPIGTAPSAEQYF. In DNA form, the CDR3 reads TGTGCCAGCACCCCTATTGGGACAGCCCCATCTGCCGAGCAGTACTTC.

The chain couples TRBV7-9 to TRBJ2-1; 7 bases match TRBD2. This CDR3 contains 16 residues. Germline V gene data show CDR1 as SEHNR and CDR2 as FQNEAQ (reference sequence). Losses at the gene ends were 7 bases for V and 2 bases for J; bases not matched to a gene: 11. The CDR3 bases are TGTGCCAGCACCCGAGGGAGGGAGGTCACCTACAATGAGCAGTTCTTC. This sequence encodes CASTRGREVTYNEQFF.

CDR3 in DNA: TGTGCCAGCAGCCAAGATCGGGGGTGGACAGATACGCAGTATTTT. Encoded protein: CASSQDRGWTDTQYF. The V call is TRBV14, the J call TRBJ2-3; tentative D call: TRBD2 (6 bases). The CDR3 spans 15 residues. Germline CDR1 and CDR2: SGHDN and FVKESK. Between the trimmed V and J ends, which lost 0 bases and 3 bases, there was a span of 10 bases.

This clone was observed a handful of times. As DNA, the CDR3 is TGCGCCAGCAGCCAGGGACTCGGCCAGGTGAGCTCCTACGAGCAGTACTTC. Translation gives CASSQGLGQVSSYEQYF. The chain couples TRBV5-1 to TRBJ2-7, with D possibly being TRBD2 (6 bases). Germline-derived CDR1 and CDR2 are SGHRS and YFSETQ. The CDR3 sequence is 17 residues long. V was clipped by 4 bases and J by 0 bases, with 20 bases between them.

This clone was recorded once. The chain recombines TRBV6-6 with TRBJ2-7; D is uncertain. The V end was cut by 2 bases, the J end by 8 bases, with 7 bases between. The CDR3 has 11 residues. Germline CDR1 and CDR2: MNHNY and SVGAGI (reference sequence). CDR3 sequence reads: CASSYGQKQYF. The CDR3 DNA reads TGTGCCAGCAGTTACGGGCAGAAGCAGTACTTC.

This sequence joins TRBV29-1 and TRBJ2-1; 9 bases match TRBD1. Germline CDR1 is SQVTM and CDR2 is ANQGSEA. This CDR3 is built from 12 residues. J was trimmed by 7 bases and V by 6 bases; bases with no gene match: 4. The CDR3 here is CSVTGTGNEQFF. Written as DNA, the CDR3 is TGCAGCGTCACCGGGACAGGGAATGAGCAGTTCTTC.

CDR3 bases: TGTGCCAGCAGTTCCCAACCAGCGGGAACAGATACGCAGTATTTT. Translating gives CASSSQPAGTDTQYF. This sequence joins TRBV27 and TRBJ2-3; 7 bases match TRBD2. The germline CDR1 and CDR2 sequences are MNHEY and SMNVEV (reference sequence). V shed 4 bases and J 3 bases; nucleotides not matched to a gene: 7. The CDR3 covers 15 residues.

The rearrangement joins TRBV4-1 to TRBJ2-1; D is possibly TRBD2 (6 bases). Per the germline V gene, CDR1 is MGHRA and CDR2 is YSYEKL. Trimming stripped 1 base from V and 3 bases from J, with 13 bases between. The CDR3 contains 16 residues. The CDR3 region has the DNA TGCGCCAGCAGCCAAGGGCCGGGACTTATCTACAATGAGCAGTTCTTC. Its translation is CASSQGPGLIYNEQFF.

This clone occurred a few times. This sequence joins TRBV14 and TRBJ1-2; D possibly corresponds to TRBD1 (6 bases). Germline CDR1 is SGHDN and CDR2 is FVKESK. The CDR3 totals 13 residues. The V gene lost 2 bases and the J gene lost 6 bases, with 10 bases spanning the gap. The CDR3 sequence: CASSQPGVHGYTF. Written as DNA, the CDR3 is TGTGCCAGCAGCCAACCAGGGGTCCATGGCTACACCTTC.

This sequence joins TRBV28 and TRBJ2-5; 12 nucleotides agree with TRBD2. This CDR3 comprises 18 residues. Per the germline V gene, CDR1 is MDHEN and CDR2 is SYDVKM. V gave up 1 base and J gave up 4 bases; unmatched junction bases: 10. The CDR3 DNA is TGTGCCAGCAGTTTATCCGGACTAGCGGGATATTTACTAGAGACCCAGTACTTC. Translation: CASSLSGLAGYLLETQYF.